This TCR beta chain appears in the sequencing data of a study of CD8 T cells in ankylosing spondylitis. Points from the study as a whole: In peripheral blood, disease-linked CD8+ clones occurred at relatively low frequencies.

The sample holds many counts of this clonotype. The antigen remains undetermined. Quantitative 5'-RACE with molecular barcodes produced the TCR beta libraries. One entry per CDR3 protein, called by TCRdb with MiXCR from the 5' RACE reads. The profile shows around 130,000 distinct CDR3 sequences, 9.3% of them singletons. The source material was blood, either unsorted or a sorted T cell fraction (not recorded which). This clonotype originated in a male donor with ankylosing spondylitis or in good health (not recorded which).

The CDR3 sequence is CAWSADRSTGELFF. The CDR3 DNA follows: TGTGCCTGGAGTGCTGACCGATCCACCGGGGAGCTGTTTTTT. The genes are TRBV30 and TRBJ2-2; D is unclear. The germline V gene encodes CDR1 GTSNPN and CDR2 SVGIG (reference sequence). Trimming pared 1 base from V and 4 bases from J, leaving 10 bases between. CDR3 length equals 14 residues. Full variable domain (outside the CDR3, taken from reference TRBV30 and TRBJ2-2): SQTIHQWPATLVQPVGSPLSLECTVEGTSNPNLYWYRQAAGRGLQLLFYSVGIGQISSEVPQNLSASRPQDRQFILSSKKLLLSDSGFYLCAWSADRSTGELFFGEGSRLTVL.